This TCR beta chain was sequenced during a study of response to subunit inactivated influenza vaccine. Findings and caveats of the study: There was a suggestion from the authors that each seasonal influenza vaccination recruits few new T cells.

TCRdb analysed the RT-PCR reads with MiXCR anew, one entry per CDR3 protein. The sample yields 430,000 or so distinct CDR3 sequences, 9.5% to 13% seen once. With respect to this clonotype: Its antigen is not known.

The sample consisted of PBMCs from blood, taken 45 days after vaccination. This receptor was taken from a man aged 50-60 years who received an inactivated influenza vaccine.

CDR3 protein: CASSHFSGGYPIGNEQFF. CDR3 sequence (DNA): TGTGCCAGCTCACACTTCTCCGGGGGGTACCCCATCGGCAATGAGCAGTTCTTC. This chain uses TRBV18 with TRBJ2-1; TRBD2 agrees at 7 bases. The germline CDR1 and CDR2 sequences are KGHSH and LQKENI. The junction had 18 bases not matched to a gene; V was cut back by 4 bases and J by 6 bases. The CDR3 sequence is 18 residues long. Combining the CDR3 with reference TRBV18 and TRBJ2-1 gives the whole variable domain NAGVMQNPRHLVRRRGQEARLRCSPMKGHSHVYWYRQLPEEGLKFMVYLQKENIIDESGMPKERFSAEFPKEGPSILRIQQVVRGDSAAYFCASSHFSGGYPIGNEQFFGPGTRLTVL.